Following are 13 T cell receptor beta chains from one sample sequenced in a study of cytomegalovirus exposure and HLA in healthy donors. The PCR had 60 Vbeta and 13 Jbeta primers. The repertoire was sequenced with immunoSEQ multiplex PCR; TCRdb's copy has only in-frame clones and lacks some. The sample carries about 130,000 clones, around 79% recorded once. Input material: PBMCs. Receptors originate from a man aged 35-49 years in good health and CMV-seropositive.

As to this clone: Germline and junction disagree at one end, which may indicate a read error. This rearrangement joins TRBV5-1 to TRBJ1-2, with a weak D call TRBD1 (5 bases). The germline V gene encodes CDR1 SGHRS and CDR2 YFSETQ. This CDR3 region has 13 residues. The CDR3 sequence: CASSGQGYYGYTF. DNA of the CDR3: TGTGCCAGCAGCGGGCAGGGCTACTATGGCTACACCTTC. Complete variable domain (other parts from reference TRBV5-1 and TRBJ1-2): KAGVTQTPRYLIKTRGQQVTLSCSPISGHRSVSWYQQTPGQGLQFLFEYFSETQRNKGNFPGRFSGRQFSNSRSEMNVSTLELGDSALYLCASSGQGYYGYTFGSGTRLTVV.

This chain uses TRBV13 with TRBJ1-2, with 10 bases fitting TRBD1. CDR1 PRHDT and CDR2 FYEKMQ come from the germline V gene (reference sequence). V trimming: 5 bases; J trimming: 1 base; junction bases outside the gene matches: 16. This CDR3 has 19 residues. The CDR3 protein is CASSVLTGTGAMNNYGYTF. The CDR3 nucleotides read TGTGCCAGCAGCGTCCTAACCGGGACAGGGGCGATGAATAACTATGGCTACACCTTC.

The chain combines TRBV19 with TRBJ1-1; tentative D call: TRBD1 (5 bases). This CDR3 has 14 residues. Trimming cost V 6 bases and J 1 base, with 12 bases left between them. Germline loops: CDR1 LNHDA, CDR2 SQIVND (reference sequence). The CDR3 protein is CASRVDTGNTEAFF. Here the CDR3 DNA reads TGTGCCAGTAGGGTCGATACAGGGAACACTGAAGCTTTCTTT.

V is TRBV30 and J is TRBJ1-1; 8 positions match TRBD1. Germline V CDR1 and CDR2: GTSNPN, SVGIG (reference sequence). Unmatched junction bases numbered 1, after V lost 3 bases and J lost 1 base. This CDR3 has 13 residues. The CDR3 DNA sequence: TGTGCCTGGAGAGGACAGGGGAACACTGAAGCTTTCTTT. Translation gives CAWRGQGNTEAFF.

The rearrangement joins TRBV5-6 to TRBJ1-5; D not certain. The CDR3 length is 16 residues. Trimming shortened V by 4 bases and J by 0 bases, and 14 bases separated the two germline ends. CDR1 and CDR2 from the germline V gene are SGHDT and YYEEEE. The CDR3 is CASSRKEFYSNQPQHF. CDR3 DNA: TGTGCCAGCAGCCGGAAGGAGTTCTATAGCAATCAGCCCCAGCATTTT.

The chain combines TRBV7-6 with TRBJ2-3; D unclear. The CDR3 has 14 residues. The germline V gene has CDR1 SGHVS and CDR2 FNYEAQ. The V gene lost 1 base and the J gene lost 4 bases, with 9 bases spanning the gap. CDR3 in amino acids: CASSLEYQSDTQYF. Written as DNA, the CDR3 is TGTGCCAGCAGCTTAGAATACCAGTCAGATACGCAGTATTTT.

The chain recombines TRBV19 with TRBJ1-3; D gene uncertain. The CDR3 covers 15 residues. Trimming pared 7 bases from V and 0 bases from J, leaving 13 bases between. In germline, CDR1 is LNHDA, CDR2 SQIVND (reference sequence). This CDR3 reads CASTPTSVSGNTIYF. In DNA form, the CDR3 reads TGTGCCAGTACCCCCACGAGTGTCTCTGGAAACACCATATATTTT.

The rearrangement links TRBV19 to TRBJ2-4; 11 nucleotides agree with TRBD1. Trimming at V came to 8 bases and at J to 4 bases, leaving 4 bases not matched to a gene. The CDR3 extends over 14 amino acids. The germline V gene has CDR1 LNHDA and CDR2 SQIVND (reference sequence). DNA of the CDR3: TGTGCCAGTTCCGGGACAGGGGGAAAAAACATTCAGTACTTC. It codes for CASSGTGGKNIQYF.

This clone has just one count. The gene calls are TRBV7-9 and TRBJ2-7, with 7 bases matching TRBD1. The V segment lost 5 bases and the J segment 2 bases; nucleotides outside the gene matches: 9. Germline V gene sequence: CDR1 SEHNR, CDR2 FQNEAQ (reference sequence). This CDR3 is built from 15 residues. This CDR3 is CASSHRTGATYEQYF. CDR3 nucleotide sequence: TGTGCCAGCAGCCACCGGACAGGCGCTACCTACGAGCAGTACTTC.

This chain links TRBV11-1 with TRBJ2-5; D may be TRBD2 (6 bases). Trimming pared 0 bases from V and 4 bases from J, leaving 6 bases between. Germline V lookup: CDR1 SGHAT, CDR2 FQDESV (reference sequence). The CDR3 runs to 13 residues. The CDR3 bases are TGTGCCAGCAGCTTAGCCGGGGGAGAGACCCAGTACTTC. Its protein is CASSLAGGETQYF. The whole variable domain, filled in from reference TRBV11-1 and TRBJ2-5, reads EAEVAQSPRYKITEKSQAVAFWCDPISGHATLYWYRQILGQGPELLVQFQDESVVDDSQLPKDRFSAERLKGVDSTLKIQPAELGDSAMYLCASSLAGGETQYFGPGTRLLVL.

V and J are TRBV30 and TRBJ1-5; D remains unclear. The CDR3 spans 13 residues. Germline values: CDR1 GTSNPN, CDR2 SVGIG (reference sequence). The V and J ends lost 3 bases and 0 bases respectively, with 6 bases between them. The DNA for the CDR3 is TGTGCCTGGAGCGGGTTTAGCAATCAGCCCCAGCATTTT. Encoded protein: CAWSGFSNQPQHF.

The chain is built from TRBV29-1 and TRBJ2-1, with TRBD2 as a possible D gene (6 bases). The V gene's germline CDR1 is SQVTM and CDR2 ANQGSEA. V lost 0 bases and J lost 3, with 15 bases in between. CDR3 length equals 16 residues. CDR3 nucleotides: TGCAGCGTTGAAGATCCGTACGGGAGAGACTACAATGAGCAGTTCTTC. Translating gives CSVEDPYGRDYNEQFF.

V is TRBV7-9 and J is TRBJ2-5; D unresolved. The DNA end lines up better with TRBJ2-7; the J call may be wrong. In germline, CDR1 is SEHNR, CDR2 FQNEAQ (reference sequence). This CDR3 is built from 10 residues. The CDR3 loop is CASSNYEQYF. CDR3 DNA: TGTGCCAGCAGCAACTACGAGCAGTACTTC.